This T cell receptor beta chain was obtained from a study of blood T cell repertoires in COVID-19. Study summary: Samples taken during acute and convalescent COVID-19 were collected in the United States, Italy and Spain.

Authors' processing steps: For nucleated cells, counts were estimated from reference gene primer amplification. The table came from immunoSEQ multiplex PCR; TCRdb's copy has only in-frame clones and leaves some out. V and J calls and clone size are those listed in that table; D and trimming were worked out from the DNA. The table shows approximately 210,000 clones, with 80% to 90% occurring only once. The V gene's germline CDR1 is LNHDA and CDR2 SQIVND (reference sequence). CDR3 length: 17 amino acids. The J segment lost 2 bases and the V segment lost 7 bases, leaving 13 bases of the junction unmatched.

Sequencing was performed on peripheral blood. The rearrangement uses TRBV19 and TRBJ1-2; 10 bases fit TRBD1. The sequence came from a man aged 30 to 45 who had recovered from COVID-19. The CDR3, as DNA: TGTGCCAGTATTATGAACCGGGACAGGGGTGCAAACTATGGCTACACCTTC. Its translation: CASIMNRDRGANYGYTF.